This paragraph covers one T cell receptor beta chain sequence. Its specificity is unknown. PCR employed 60 Vbeta and 13 Jbeta primers. This table comes from immunoSEQ multiplex PCR, and its TCRdb copy is limited to in-frame clones, with some not included. The sample has about 140,000 clones; 60% to 85% are singletons. The data originate from a study of cytomegalovirus exposure and HLA in healthy donors. Study-level information: An earlier analysis found 120 million or so unique TCR beta sequences from 150 million to 200 million T cells. Study-level findings and limits: Cytomegalovirus-associated status was assigned to approximately 160 TCR beta chains.

CDR1 and CDR2 from the germline V gene are SGHRS and YFSETQ. The CDR3 spans 15 residues. J gave up 6 bases and V 1 base, and 3 bases lay outside the gene matches. The source of this sequence is a man in his forties in good health and CMV-seronegative. This chain connects TRBV5-1 to TRBJ2-1, with 11 bases identical to TRBD2. Sequenced material: PBMCs. CDR3 residues: CASSLKLAGVNEQFF. CDR3 nucleotide sequence: TGCGCCAGCAGCTTGAAACTAGCGGGAGTCAATGAGCAGTTCTTC. Supplemented by reference TRBV5-1 and TRBJ2-1, the full variable domain reads KAGVTQTPRYLIKTRGQQVTLSCSPISGHRSVSWYQQTPGQGLQFLFEYFSETQRNKGNFPGRFSGRQFSNSRSEMNVSTLELGDSALYLCASSLKLAGVNEQFFGPGTRLTVL.